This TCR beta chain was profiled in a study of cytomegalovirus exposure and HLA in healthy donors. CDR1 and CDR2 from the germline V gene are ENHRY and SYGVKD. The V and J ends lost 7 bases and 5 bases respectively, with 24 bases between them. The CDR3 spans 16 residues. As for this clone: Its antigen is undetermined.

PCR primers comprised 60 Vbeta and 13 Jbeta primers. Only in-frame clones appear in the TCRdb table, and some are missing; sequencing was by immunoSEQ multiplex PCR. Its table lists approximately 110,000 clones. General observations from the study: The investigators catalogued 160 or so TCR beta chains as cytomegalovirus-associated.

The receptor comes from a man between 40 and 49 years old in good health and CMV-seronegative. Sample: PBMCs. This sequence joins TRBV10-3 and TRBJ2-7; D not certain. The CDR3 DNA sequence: TGTGCCATCAAGGCGGTCCGGAGCTCTGGTTTCAACGAGCAGTACTTC. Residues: CAIKAVRSSGFNEQYF.